This T cell receptor (beta chain) was captured in a study of blood T cells in healthy people across ages. Points from the study as a whole: Diversity of TCR beta correlated strongly with naive T cell percentage.

All donors came from Russia, were Caucasian and healthy, and spanned ages about 6 to 95. Peripheral blood samples of roughly 9.8 milliliters were drawn from each donor. Regarding this clonotype: The target antigen is unknown.

Together with a sample-barcoded 5' primer, a J-beta primer mix was included in a second PCR lasting roughly 7 to 11 cycles. Using its own MiXCR run on the 5' RACE reads, TCRdb lists one record per CDR3 protein. The sample consists of about 1.4 million distinct CDR3 sequences, roughly 64% of them appearing once. The CDR3 loop spans 13 amino acids. The germline V gene encodes CDR1 SQVTM and CDR2 ANQGSEA. The V end lost 7 bases, the J end lost 10 bases, and 20 bases lay between the germline ends. This receptor was obtained from a man between 18 and 29 years old in good health. J is TRBJ2-1 and V is TRBV29-1; D is uncertain. Input material: blood. CDR3 loop: CSATAFYSYEQFF. In DNA form, the CDR3 reads TGCAGCGCGACGGCCTTCTACTCCTACGAGCAGTTCTTC.